This is a list of T cell receptor beta chains from one sample in a study of human T cells and chemical hapten exposure. TCRdb passed the RACE reads through MiXCR, listing each CDR3 protein once. The sample holds 75,000 to 95,000 distinct CDR3 sequences, 12% seen once. The specimen comprised whole blood, sampled in connection with sensitization to the hapten diphenylcyclopropenone (DPC). The receptors stem from an older woman with alopecia areata. Some clones in this sample may be carry-over from other donors' samples. The CDR3 runs from the conserved cysteine through the conserved F or W. D genes are given only for firm matches. Size tells how often a clone was seen (once, few, many) or the class of an expanded clone, and some rows leave it out.

TRBJ2-5	TRBV29-1	NA	few	TGCAGCGTTGCCCGTGGCGAGACCCAGTACTTC	CSVARGETQYF
TRBJ1-2	TRBV18	NA	many	TGTGCCAGCTCACCAGAGGCAGGGGAGAACTATGGCTACACCTTC	CASSPEAGENYGYTF
TRBJ2-1	TRBV12-5	NA	many	TGTGCTAGTGGTCGCCGTATGGATGAGCAGTTCTTC	CASGRRMDEQFF
TRBJ1-2	TRBV18	NA	few	TGTGCCAGCTCAGCCGCGAGGGAGGATGACTACACCTTC	CASSAAREDDYTF
TRBJ1-1	TRBV25-1	NA	NA	TGTGCCAGCAGTGACCCGGGCCCCCCGAGGGAAGCTTTCTTT	CASSDPGPPREAFF
TRBJ2-1	TRBV29-1	NA	NA	TGCAGCGTGTCTTGGAGGGGTAATGAGCAGTTCTTC	CSVSWRGNEQFF
TRBJ2-2	TRBV18	NA	many	TGTGCCAGCTCTCAAGTGGCCCCCGGTAGCACCGGGGAGCTGTTTTTT	CASSQVAPGSTGELFF
TRBJ1-1	TRBV30	TRBD1	NA	TGTGCCTGGAGTGAAGGACAGGGGCCCCCTTCGGAAGCTTTCTTT	CAWSEGQGPPSEAFF
TRBJ2-3	TRBV9	TRBD2	NA	TGTGCCAGCACCGGGACTAGCGGGCTAGGAGGAGATACGCAGTATTTT	CASTGTSGLGGDTQYF
TRBJ2-3	TRBV5-1	NA	many	TGCGCCAGCAGCTCCTACCGACAGGCACCGCCAACAGATACGCAGTATTTT	CASSSYRQAPPTDTQYF
TRBJ2-1	TRBV5-6	NA	NA	TGTGCCAGCAGCTTGATATCCTCTCAAGCGGCGCAGTTCTTC	CASSLISSQAAQFF
TRBJ2-3	TRBV6-5	NA	few	TGTGCCAGCAGTAAGGAAACAGGGCGCACAGATACGCAGTATTTT	CASSKETGRTDTQYF
TRBJ2-5	TRBV2	TRBD2	few	TGTGCCAGCAGGAGCGGGGGGACGCAAGAGACCCAGTACTTC	CASRSGGTQETQYF
TRBJ1-1	TRBV18	NA	NA	TGTGCCAGCTCACCACGGACGGTGATGAACACTGAAGCTTTCTTT	CASSPRTVMNTEAFF
TRBJ2-1	TRBV6-5	TRBD2	few	TGTGCCAGCAGTTTTCCCCCCTATCGGAGCGGGGCGGTCAATGAGCAGTTCTTC	CASSFPPYRSGAVNEQFF
TRBJ2-1	TRBV3-1	NA	many	TGTGCCAGCAGCCAAGGTGTGACCCCAAGCTCCTACAATGAGCAGTTCTTC	CASSQGVTPSSYNEQFF
TRBJ2-3	TRBV20-1	NA	many	TGCAGTGCTAGGGACTACCAGGGGGCAGATACGCAGTATTTT	CSARDYQGADTQYF
TRBJ2-5	TRBV20-1	NA	NA	TGCAGTGCGGCGCGGGGTTCGGAGACCCAGTACTTC	CSAARGSETQYF
TRBJ2-1	TRBV20-1	TRBD1	many	TGCAGTGCTAGGCGACAGGGCGACTCCTACAATGAGCAGTTCTTC	CSARRQGDSYNEQFF
TRBJ2-3	TRBV10-3	NA	few	TGTGCCACCACACCTAGCCGCACAGATACGCAGTATTTT	CATTPSRTDTQYF
TRBJ2-6	TRBV12-3/TRBV12-4	NA	NA	TGTGCCAGCAGTCGGGACGGAATCTCTGGGGCCAACGTCCTGACTTTC	CASSRDGISGANVLTF
TRBJ2-1	TRBV12-3/TRBV12-4	NA	few	TGTGCCAGCGCCCCACCCGGTTGGAATGAGCAGTTCTTC	CASAPPGWNEQFF
TRBJ2-1	TRBV9	NA	NA	TGTGCCAGCAGCGTAGTCACCAGCAATGAGCAGTTCTTC	CASSVVTSNEQFF
TRBJ2-1	TRBV24-1	NA	many	TGTGCCACTGCTGTGACAGACAATGAGCAGTTCTTC	CATAVTDNEQFF
TRBJ2-5	TRBV10-1	NA	many	TGCGCCAGCAGTGAGTCGGTAGAGACCCAGTACTTC	CASSESVETQYF
TRBJ2-4	TRBV12-3/TRBV12-4	TRBD1	NA	TGTGCCAGCAGTTTGGTACAGGGGTTAGCCAAAAACATTCAGTACTTC	CASSLVQGLAKNIQYF
TRBJ2-7	TRBV9	TRBD1	NA	TGTGCCAGCAGTCCAACAGGGGTCTCCTACGAGCAGTACTTC	CASSPTGVSYEQYF
TRBJ1-2	TRBV7-8	TRBD1	many	TGTGCCAGCAGAACCGGGACAGACTATGGCTACACCTTC	CASRTGTDYGYTF
TRBJ2-1	TRBV2	TRBD2	few	TGTGCCAGCAGTGCAACCCCCGGGACTAGCTGGAATGAGCAGTTCTTC	CASSATPGTSWNEQFF
TRBJ2-1	TRBV11-2	NA	NA	TGTGCCAGCAGCTTCGGGTCGGGGAGATACAATGAGCAGTTCTTC	CASSFGSGRYNEQFF
TRBJ2-1	TRBV5-1	NA	many	TGCGCCAGTCAGGGTGCAAATGAGCAGTTCTTC	CASQGANEQFF
TRBJ1-5	TRBV6-1	NA	NA	TGTGCCAGCGGAATGGTGGGGAGCAATCAGCCCCAGCATTTT	CASGMVGSNQPQHF
TRBJ2-3	TRBV4-1	TRBD2	few	TGCGCCAGCAGCCACAACCCGCTAGCGGGGGGCACAGATACGCAGTATTTT	CASSHNPLAGGTDTQYF
TRBJ2-1	TRBV20-1	NA	NA	TGCAGTGCTAGCGAGGTGGGCGGGGCCCAACCCAATGAGCAGTTCTTC	CSASEVGGAQPNEQFF
TRBJ1-1	TRBV5-1	TRBD1	few	TGCGCCAGCAGCTCCCAGGGGGCGCGGGCTGAAGCTTTCTTT	CASSSQGARAEAFF
TRBJ1-1	TRBV5-6	NA	NA	TGTGCCAGCAGCCCCCCGGGGGGAAGGCACACTGAAGCTTTCTTT	CASSPPGGRHTEAFF
TRBJ1-1	TRBV14	NA	NA	TGTGCCAGCAGCCAAACCTGGGGTGGCACTGAAGCTTTCTTT	CASSQTWGGTEAFF
TRBJ2-5	TRBV11-2	NA	few	TGTGCCAGCAGCTTATCACAGGGCAACCAAGAGACCCAGTACTTC	CASSLSQGNQETQYF
TRBJ2-2	TRBV5-6	NA	few	TGTGCCAGCAGCTTCACCGGGGAGCTGTTTTTT	CASSFTGELFF
TRBJ1-6	TRBV11-2	NA	NA	TGTGCCAGCAGCCCCGGGTTGAATAATTCACCCCTCCACTTT	CASSPGLNNSPLHF
TRBJ1-6	TRBV7-2	TRBD1	NA	TGTGCCAGCAGCTTGGTGACAGGGGGCCTCTATAATTCACCCCTCCACTTT	CASSLVTGGLYNSPLHF
TRBJ1-5	TRBV6-6	NA	many	TGTGCCAGCGACTCAAGCCCGAATCAGCCCCAGCATTTT	CASDSSPNQPQHF
TRBJ2-1	TRBV7-6	NA	NA	TGTGCCAGCAGCTTAGAAGGTATCTCTACTTACAGTGAGCAGTTCTTC	CASSLEGISTYSEQFF
TRBJ1-4	TRBV15	NA	few	TGTGCCACCAGCAGAGAAAGTCCTCAATTTAATGAAAAACTGTTTTTT	CATSRESPQFNEKLFF
TRBJ1-1	TRBV11-2	NA	many	TGTGCCAGCAGCAACCCGACAGAGAACACTGAAGCTTTCTTT	CASSNPTENTEAFF
TRBJ1-2	TRBV18	NA	few	TGTGCCAGCTCACGTTCTGAAGGATCTAACTATGGCTACACCTTC	CASSRSEGSNYGYTF
TRBJ2-2	TRBV5-1	NA	few	TGCGCCAGCAGCTTGCGGTCAGGCGGGGAGCTGTTTTTT	CASSLRSGGELFF
TRBJ2-7	TRBV2	NA	many	TGTGCCAGCAGTGATCGGATCCCACGCCTCTACGAGCAGTACTTC	CASSDRIPRLYEQYF
TRBJ1-1	TRBV27	TRBD1	NA	TGTGCCAGCAACCAGCGCCCCCGGACAGGTAGTGAAGCTTTCTTT	CASNQRPRTGSEAFF
TRBJ1-1	TRBV10-3	NA	NA	TGTGCCATCAGTGAGTCTGGGGCCCCGGGAGCAGCTTTCTTT	CAISESGAPGAAFF
TRBJ1-1	TRBV3-1	NA	NA	TGTGCCAGCAGCCAAGACGCCCCGGGCACTGAAGCTTTCTTT	CASSQDAPGTEAFF
TRBJ2-4	TRBV3-1	NA	many	TGTGCCAGCAGCCAAGATTTAGGAGGCGGCATTCAGTACTTC	CASSQDLGGGIQYF
TRBJ2-7	TRBV29-1	NA	many	TGCAGCGTTGGAGCAAACACCTACGAGCAGTACTTC	CSVGANTYEQYF
TRBJ2-3	TRBV27	NA	NA	TGTGCCAGCAGTACCATGGGCACAGATACGCAGTATTTT	CASSTMGTDTQYF
TRBJ1-2	TRBV3-1	NA	many	TGTGCCAGCAGCCAAGAGGCCGGGACACTCCCTGTCTTCTTC	CASSQEAGTLPVFF
TRBJ2-3	TRBV7-9	NA	NA	TGTGCCAGCAGCTCCCCATGGGGTAGCACAGATACGCAGTATTTT	CASSSPWGSTDTQYF
TRBJ2-6	TRBV29-1	TRBD1	NA	TGCAGCGTTGGGTGGGGACAGGGGAACTCTGGGGCCAACGTCCTGACTTTC	CSVGWGQGNSGANVLTF
TRBJ2-5	TRBV11-1	TRBD1	few	TGTGCCAGCACAAGGGGGCTGGAAGGGGCAGGAGAGACCCAGTACTTC	CASTRGLEGAGETQYF
TRBJ2-5	TRBV10-3	TRBD1	few	TGTGCCATCAGTGAGTTGTCAGGGGGAGAGACCCAGTACTTC	CAISELSGGETQYF